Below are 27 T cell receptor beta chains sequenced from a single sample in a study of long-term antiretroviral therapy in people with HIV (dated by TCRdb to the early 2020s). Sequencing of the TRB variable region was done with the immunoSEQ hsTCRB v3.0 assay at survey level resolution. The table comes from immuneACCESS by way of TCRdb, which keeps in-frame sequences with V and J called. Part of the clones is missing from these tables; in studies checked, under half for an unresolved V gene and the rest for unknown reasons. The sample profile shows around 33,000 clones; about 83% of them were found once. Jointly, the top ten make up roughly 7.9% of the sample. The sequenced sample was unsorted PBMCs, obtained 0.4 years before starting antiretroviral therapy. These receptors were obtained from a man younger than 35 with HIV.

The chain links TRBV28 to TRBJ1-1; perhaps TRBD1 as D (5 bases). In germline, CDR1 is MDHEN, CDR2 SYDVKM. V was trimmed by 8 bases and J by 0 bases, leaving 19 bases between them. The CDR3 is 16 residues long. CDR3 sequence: CASHRNLLRVNTEAFF. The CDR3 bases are TGTGCCAGCCACAGGAACCTACTCCGAGTGAACACTGAAGCTTTCTTT.

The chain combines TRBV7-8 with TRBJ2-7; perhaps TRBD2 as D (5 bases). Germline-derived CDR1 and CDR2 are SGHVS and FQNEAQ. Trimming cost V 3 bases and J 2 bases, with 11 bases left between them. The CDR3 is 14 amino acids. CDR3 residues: CASSLADGTYEQYF. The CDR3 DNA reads TGTGCCAGCAGCTTGGCGGACGGGACCTACGAGCAGTACTTC.

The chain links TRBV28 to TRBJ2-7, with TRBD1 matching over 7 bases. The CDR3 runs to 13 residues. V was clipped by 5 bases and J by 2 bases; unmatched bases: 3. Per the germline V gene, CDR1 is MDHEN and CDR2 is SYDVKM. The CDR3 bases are TGTGCCAGCAGTATGACAGGGCCCTACGAGCAGTACTTC. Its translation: CASSMTGPYEQYF.

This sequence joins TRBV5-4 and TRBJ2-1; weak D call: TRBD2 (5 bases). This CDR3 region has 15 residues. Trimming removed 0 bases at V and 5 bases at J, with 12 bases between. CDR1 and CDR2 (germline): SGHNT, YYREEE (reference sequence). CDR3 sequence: CASSLGGRSDNEQFF. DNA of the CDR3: TGTGCCAGCAGCTTGGGAGGGAGAAGCGACAATGAGCAGTTCTTC.

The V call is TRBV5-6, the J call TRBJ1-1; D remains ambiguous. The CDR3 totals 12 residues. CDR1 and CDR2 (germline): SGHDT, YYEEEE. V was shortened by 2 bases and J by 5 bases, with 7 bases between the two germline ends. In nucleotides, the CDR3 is TGTGCCAGCAGCTTTTGGAGGACTGAAGCTTTCTTT. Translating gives CASSFWRTEAFF.

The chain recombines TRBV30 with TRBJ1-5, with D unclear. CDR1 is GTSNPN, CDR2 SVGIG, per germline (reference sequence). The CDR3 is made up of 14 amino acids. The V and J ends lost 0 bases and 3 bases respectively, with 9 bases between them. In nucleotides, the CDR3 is TGTGCCTGGAGTGTGAAAGGTACCAATCAGCCCCAGCATTTT. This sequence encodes CAWSVKGTNQPQHF.

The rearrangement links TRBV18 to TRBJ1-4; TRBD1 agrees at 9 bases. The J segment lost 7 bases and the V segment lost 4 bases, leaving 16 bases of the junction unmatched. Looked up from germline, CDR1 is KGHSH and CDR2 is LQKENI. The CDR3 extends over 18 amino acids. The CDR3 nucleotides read TGTGCCAGCTCACTAATACCGGGACAGGGATTAGGCGGTGAAAAACTGTTTTTT. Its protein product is CASSLIPGQGLGGEKLFF.

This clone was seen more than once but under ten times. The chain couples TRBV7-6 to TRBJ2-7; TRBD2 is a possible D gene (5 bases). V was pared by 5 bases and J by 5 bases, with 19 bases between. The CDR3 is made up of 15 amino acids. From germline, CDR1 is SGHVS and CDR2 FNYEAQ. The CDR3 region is CASSTSPQTGDEQYF. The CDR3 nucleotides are TGTGCCAGCAGCACCTCCCCCCAAACCGGGGACGAGCAGTACTTC.

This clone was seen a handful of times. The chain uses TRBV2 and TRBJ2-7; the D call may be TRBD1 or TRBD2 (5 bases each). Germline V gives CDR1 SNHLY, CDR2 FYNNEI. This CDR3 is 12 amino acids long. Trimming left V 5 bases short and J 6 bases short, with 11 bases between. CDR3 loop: CASSIEGIEQYF. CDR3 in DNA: TGTGCCAGCAGTATAGAGGGGATCGAGCAGTACTTC.

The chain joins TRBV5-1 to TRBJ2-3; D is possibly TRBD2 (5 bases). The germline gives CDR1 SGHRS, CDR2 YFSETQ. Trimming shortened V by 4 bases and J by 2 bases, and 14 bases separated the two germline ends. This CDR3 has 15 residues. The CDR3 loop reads CASSPGRGITDTQYF. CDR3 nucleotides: TGCGCCAGCAGCCCCGGACGGGGAATCACAGATACGCAGTATTTT. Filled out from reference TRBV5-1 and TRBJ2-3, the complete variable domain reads KAGVTQTPRYLIKTRGQQVTLSCSPISGHRSVSWYQQTPGQGLQFLFEYFSETQRNKGNFPGRFSGRQFSNSRSEMNVSTLELGDSALYLCASSPGRGITDTQYFGPGTRLTVL.

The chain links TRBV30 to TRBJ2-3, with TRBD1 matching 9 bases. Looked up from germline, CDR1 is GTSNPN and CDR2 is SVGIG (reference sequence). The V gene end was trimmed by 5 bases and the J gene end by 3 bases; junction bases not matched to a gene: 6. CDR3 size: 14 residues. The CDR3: CAWSAGTGTDTQYF. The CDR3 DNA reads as TGTGCCTGGTCCGCCGGGACAGGGACAGATACGCAGTATTTT.

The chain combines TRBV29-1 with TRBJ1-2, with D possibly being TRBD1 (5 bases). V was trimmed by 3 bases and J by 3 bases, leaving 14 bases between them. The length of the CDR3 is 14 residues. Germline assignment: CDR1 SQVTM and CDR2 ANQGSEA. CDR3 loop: CSVDSFWGDYGYTF. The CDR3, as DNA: TGCAGCGTTGACAGCTTTTGGGGCGACTATGGCTACACCTTC. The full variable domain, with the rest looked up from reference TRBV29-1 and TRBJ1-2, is SAVISQKPSRDICQRGTSLTIQCQVDSQVTMMFWYRQQPGQSLTLIATANQGSEATYESGFVIDKFPISRPNLTFSTLTVSNMSPEDSSIYLCSVDSFWGDYGYTFGSGTRLTVV.

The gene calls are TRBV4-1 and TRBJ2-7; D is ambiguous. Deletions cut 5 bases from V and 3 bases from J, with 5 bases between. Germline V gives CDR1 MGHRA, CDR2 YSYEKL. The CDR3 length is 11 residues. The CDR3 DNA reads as TGCGCCAGCAGCGTACACTACGAGCAGTACTTC. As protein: CASSVHYEQYF.

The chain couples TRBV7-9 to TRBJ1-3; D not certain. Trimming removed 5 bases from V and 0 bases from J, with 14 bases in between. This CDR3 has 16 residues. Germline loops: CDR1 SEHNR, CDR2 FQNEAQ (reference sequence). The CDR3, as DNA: TGTGCCAGCAGCACACTCGGGTCCCTCTCTGGAAACACCATATATTTT. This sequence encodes CASSTLGSLSGNTIYF. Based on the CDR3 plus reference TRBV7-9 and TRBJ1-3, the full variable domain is DTGVSQNPRHKITKRGQNVTFRCDPISEHNRLYWYRQTLGQGPEFLTYFQNEAQLEKSRLLSDRFSAERPKGSFSTLEIQRTEQGDSAMYLCASSTLGSLSGNTIYFGEGSWLTVV.

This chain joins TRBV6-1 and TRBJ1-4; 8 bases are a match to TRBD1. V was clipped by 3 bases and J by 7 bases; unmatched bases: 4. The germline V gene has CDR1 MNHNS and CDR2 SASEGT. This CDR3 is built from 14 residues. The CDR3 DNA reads TGTGCCAGCAGTGATTACAGGGGGAGTGAAAAACTGTTTTTT. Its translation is CASSDYRGSEKLFF.

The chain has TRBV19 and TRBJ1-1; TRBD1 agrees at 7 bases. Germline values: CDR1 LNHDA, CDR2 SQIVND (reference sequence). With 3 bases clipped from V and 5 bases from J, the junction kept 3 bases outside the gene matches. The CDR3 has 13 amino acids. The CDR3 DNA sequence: TGTGCCAGTAGTATGCGCAGGGGGACTGAAGCTTTCTTT. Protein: CASSMRRGTEAFF.

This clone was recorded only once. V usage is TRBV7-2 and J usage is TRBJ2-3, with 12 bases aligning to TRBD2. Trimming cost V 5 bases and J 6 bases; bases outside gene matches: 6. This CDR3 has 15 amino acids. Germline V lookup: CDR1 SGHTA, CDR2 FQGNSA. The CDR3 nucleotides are TGTGCCAGCAGCCCGACTAGCGGGGGCGGGGATACGCAGTATTTT. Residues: CASSPTSGGGDTQYF.

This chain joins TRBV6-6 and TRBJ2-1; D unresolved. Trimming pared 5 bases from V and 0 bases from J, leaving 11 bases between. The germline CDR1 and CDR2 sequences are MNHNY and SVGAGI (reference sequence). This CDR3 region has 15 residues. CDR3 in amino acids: CASSPTVFSYNEQFF. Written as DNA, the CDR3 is TGTGCCAGCAGTCCTACCGTTTTCTCCTACAATGAGCAGTTCTTC.

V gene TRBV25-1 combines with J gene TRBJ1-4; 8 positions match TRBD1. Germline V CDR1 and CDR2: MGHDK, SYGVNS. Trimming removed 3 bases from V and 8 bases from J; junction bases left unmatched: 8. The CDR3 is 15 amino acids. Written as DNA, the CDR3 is TGTGCCAGCAGTGATCCAGGGGGCGCGGGGGAAAAACTGTTTTTT. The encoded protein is CASSDPGGAGEKLFF.

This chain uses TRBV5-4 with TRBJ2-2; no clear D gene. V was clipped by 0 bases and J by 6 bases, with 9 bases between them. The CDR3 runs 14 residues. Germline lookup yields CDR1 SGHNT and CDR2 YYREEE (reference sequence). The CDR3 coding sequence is TGTGCCAGCAGCTTGGACCTGGGCTCCGGGGAGCTGTTTTTT. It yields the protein CASSLDLGSGELFF.

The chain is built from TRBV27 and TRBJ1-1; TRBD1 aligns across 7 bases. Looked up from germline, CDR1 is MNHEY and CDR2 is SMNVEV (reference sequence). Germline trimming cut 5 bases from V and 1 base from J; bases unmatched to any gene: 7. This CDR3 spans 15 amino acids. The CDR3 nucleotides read TGTGCCAGCAGTCTTACATACAGGGGGAACACTGAAGCTTTCTTT. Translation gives CASSLTYRGNTEAFF.

The CDR3 loop is CASSLGSSYNEQFF. CDR3 in DNA: TGTGCCAGCAGCTTGGGTAGCTCCTACAATGAGCAGTTCTTC. The rearrangement uses TRBV5-5 and TRBJ2-1; D not certain. The V and J ends lost 0 bases and 0 bases respectively, with 4 bases between them. The CDR3 extends over 14 amino acids. Per germline, CDR1 SGHKS and CDR2 YYEKEE (reference sequence).

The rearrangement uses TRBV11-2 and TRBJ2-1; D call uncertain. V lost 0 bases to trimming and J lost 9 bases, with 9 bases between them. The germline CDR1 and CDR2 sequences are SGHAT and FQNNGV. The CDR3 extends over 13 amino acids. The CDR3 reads CASSLDGPREQFF. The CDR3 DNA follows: TGTGCCAGCAGCTTAGATGGGCCCCGTGAGCAGTTCTTC.

The CDR3 nucleotides read TGTGCCAGCAGTGAAATTGAGGGGAGATGGGGTACGCAGTATTTT. Translation gives CASSEIEGRWGTQYF. The chain links TRBV2 to TRBJ2-3, with D perhaps being TRBD1 or TRBD2 (5 bases each). Germline CDR1 SNHLY, CDR2 FYNNEI. Trimming shortened V by 2 bases and J by 8 bases, and 17 bases separated the two germline ends. The CDR3 consists of 15 residues.

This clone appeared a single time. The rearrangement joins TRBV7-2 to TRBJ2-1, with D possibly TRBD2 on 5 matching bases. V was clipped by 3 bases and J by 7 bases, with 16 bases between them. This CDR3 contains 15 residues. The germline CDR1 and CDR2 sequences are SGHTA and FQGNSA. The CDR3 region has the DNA TGTGCCAGCAGCTTCACTAGGACGGGCGAGAATGAGCAGTTCTTC. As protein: CASSFTRTGENEQFF.

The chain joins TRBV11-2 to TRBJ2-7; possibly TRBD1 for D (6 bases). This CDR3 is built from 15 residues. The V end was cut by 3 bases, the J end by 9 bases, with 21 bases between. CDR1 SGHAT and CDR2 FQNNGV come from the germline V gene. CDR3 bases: TGTGCCAGCAGCTTGGGGGCCGGGCGGGCCCCGAGGCAGTACTTC. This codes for CASSLGAGRAPRQYF.

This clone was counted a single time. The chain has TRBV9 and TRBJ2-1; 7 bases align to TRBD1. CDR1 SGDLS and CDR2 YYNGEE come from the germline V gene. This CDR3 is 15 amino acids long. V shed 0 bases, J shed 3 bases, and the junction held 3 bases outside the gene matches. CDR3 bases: TGTGCCAGCAGCGTAGATCACAGGGGCTACAATGAGCAGTTCTTC. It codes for CASSVDHRGYNEQFF.